This T cell receptor beta chain was sequenced for a study of T cells after yellow fever vaccination. This clonotype was seen ten or more times. Its antigen is undetermined. Universal primer sites and UMIs were introduced during 5'RACE template-switching synthesis of TCR cDNA. Using its own MiXCR run on the 5' RACE reads, TCRdb lists one record per CDR3 protein. The sample shows 300,000 to 400,000 distinct CDR3 sequences, roughly 4.3% of them seen only once. The CDR3 consists of 18 residues. The junction had 11 bases not matched to a gene; V was cut back by 1 base and J by 1 base. Germline CDR1 is SGHRS and CDR2 is YFSETQ. Regarding the study as a whole: Abundant bulk-derived clonotypes could contaminate FACS-sorted repertoires.

The sequences come from PBMCs, collected 5 days after the yellow fever booster vaccination. This receptor was identified in a man between 18 and 35 years old who received the YFV17D yellow fever vaccine. The rearrangement links TRBV5-1 to TRBJ2-3; 8 nucleotides line up with TRBD2. CDR3 nucleotides: TGCGCCAGCAGCTTGTATCCGAATATCGGGGGGGGCACAGATACGCAGTATTTT. Its protein product is CASSLYPNIGGGTDTQYF.